This record looks at one TCR beta chain sequence and its context. This record belongs to a study of blood T cell repertoires in COVID-19. Study details: The United States, Italy and Spain were the sources of the acute and convalescent COVID-19 samples. PBMCs, B-cell-depleted T cells, or T cells were the source of the cDNA or gDNA that made up the material.

Profiled with immunoSEQ multiplex PCR; TCRdb holds only in-frame clones, not every one. The repertoire consists of tens of thousands of clones, with roughly four fifths occurring once and the leading ten covering 7.4%. Germline-derived CDR1 and CDR2 are SGHTA and FQGNSA. Trimming left V 4 bases short and J 6 bases short, with 18 bases between. The CDR3 length is 16 residues. The sequenced sample was peripheral blood. V and J are TRBV7-2 and TRBJ2-2, with D maybe TRBD2 (7 bases). The sequence was obtained from a man in his sixties with active COVID-19. The CDR3, as DNA: TGTGCCAGCAGCTCAGGGAGGGGACACAACGCCGGGGAGCTGTTTTTT. Its protein product is CASSSGRGHNAGELFF.